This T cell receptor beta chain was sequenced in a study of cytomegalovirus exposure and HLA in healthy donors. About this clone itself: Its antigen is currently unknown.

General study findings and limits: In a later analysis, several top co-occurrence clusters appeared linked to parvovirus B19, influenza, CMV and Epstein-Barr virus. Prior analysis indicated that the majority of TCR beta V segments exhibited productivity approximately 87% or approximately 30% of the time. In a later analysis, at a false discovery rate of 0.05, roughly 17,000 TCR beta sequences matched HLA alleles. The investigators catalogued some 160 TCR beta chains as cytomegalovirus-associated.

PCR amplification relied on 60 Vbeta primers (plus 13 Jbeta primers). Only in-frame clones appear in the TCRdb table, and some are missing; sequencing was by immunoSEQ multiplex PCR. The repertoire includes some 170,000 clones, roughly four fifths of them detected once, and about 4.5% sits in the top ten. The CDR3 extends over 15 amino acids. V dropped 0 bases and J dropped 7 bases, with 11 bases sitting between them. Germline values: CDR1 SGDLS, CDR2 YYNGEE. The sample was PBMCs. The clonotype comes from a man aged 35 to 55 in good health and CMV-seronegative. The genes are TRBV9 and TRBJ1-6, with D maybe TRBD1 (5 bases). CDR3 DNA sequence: TGTGCCAGCAGCGTAGGGGTGCAGGGAAATTCACCCCTCCACTTT. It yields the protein CASSVGVQGNSPLHF.